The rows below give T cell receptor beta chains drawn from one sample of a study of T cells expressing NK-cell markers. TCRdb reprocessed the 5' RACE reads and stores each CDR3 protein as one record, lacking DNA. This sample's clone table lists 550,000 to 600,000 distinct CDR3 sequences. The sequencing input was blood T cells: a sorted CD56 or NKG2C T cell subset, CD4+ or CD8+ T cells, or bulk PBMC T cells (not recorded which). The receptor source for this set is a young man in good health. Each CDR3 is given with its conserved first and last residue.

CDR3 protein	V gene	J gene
CASGTRGGTSGSSTNEQFF	TRBV11-1	TRBJ2-1
CASSYTPGLIYNEQFF	TRBV27	TRBJ2-1
CSARWLAVGTQYF	TRBV20-1	TRBJ2-5
CAISETSGTYNEQFF	TRBV10-3	TRBJ2-1
CASSQTGTSGRAGYNEQFF	TRBV3-1	TRBJ2-1
CASRLQGNQPQHF	TRBV6-5	TRBJ1-5
CASNRDSGKGTQYF	TRBV12-3/TRBV12-4	TRBJ2-3
CASSVEASTSTDTQYF	TRBV9	TRBJ2-3
CSVENPRDKTSGPFTSTDTQYF	TRBV29-1	TRBJ2-3
CASSLATGGSYGYTF	TRBV5-1	TRBJ1-2
CASSLNPGGSSYEQYF	TRBV18	TRBJ2-7
CASSYGLGATEAFF	TRBV6-5	TRBJ1-1
CASSLEGALSTDTQYF	TRBV7-9	TRBJ2-3
CASSLDRPLYGYTF	TRBV5-1	TRBJ1-2
CSVDERRNAEAFF	TRBV29-1	TRBJ1-1
CASSFEAPSGTNIQYF	TRBV11-2	TRBJ2-4
CASSLVVRGTDTQYF	TRBV12-3/TRBV12-4	TRBJ2-3
CATSDFASGSIDTQYF	TRBV24-1	TRBJ2-3
CASSLVERYTDTQYF	TRBV5-6	TRBJ2-3
CASSLLASGSSTGELFF	TRBV5-1	TRBJ2-2
CASPRKDTQYF	TRBV12-3/TRBV12-4	TRBJ2-3
CASSYQGSPYEQYF	TRBV12-3/TRBV12-4	TRBJ2-7
CASSPFSGSDTQYF	TRBV18	TRBJ2-3
CASSLAPGQGSQGNIQYF	TRBV11-1	TRBJ2-4
CASSAGGQGNYGYTF	TRBV25-1	TRBJ1-2
CASTLGSETQYF	TRBV12-3/TRBV12-4	TRBJ2-5
CASSQDRGAAEQYF	TRBV4-3	TRBJ2-7
CASSPDVTSGGEQYF	TRBV9	TRBJ2-7
CASSWGNTEAFF	TRBV12-3/TRBV12-4	TRBJ1-1
CAISTQGSEQYF	TRBV10-3	TRBJ2-7
CASSRGFLETQYF	TRBV14	TRBJ2-5
CSAHLAGGAYEQYF	TRBV20-1	TRBJ2-7
CASSLAWAGGLMGDTQYF	TRBV5-6	TRBJ2-3
CSARDQGLAFTYTQYF	TRBV20-1	TRBJ2-3
CASSYSRVIDTGELFF	TRBV6-2/TRBV6-3	TRBJ2-2
CASTPRDYYEQYF	TRBV28	TRBJ2-7
CASTIGTSNYGYTF	TRBV5-1	TRBJ1-2
CASSRYLAGVDHNEQFF	TRBV4-1	TRBJ2-1
CASSPRAVNTEAFF	TRBV5-1	TRBJ1-1
CATGGDRGGNEQFF	TRBV24-1	TRBJ2-1
CASSYSSSGGNYGYTF	TRBV6-5	TRBJ1-2
CSVDGGTNEQFF	TRBV29-1	TRBJ2-1